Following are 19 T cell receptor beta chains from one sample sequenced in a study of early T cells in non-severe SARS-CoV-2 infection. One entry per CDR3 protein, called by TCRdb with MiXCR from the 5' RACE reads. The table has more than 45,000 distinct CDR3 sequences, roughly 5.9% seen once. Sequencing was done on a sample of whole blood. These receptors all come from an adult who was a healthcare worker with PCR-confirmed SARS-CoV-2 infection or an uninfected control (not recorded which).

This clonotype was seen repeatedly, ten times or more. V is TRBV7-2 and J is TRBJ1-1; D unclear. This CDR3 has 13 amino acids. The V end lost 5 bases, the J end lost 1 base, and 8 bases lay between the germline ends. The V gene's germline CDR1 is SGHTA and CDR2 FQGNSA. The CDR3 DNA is TGTGCCAGCAGCCGCAAGAGGAACACTGAAGCTTTCTTT. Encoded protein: CASSRKRNTEAFF.

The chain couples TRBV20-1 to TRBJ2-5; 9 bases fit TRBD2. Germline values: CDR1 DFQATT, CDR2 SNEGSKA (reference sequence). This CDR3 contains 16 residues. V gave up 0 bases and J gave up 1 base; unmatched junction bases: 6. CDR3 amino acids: CSARDSRRGGQETQYF. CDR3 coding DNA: TGCAGTGCTAGAGATTCGAGGCGGGGGGGCCAAGAGACCCAGTACTTC.

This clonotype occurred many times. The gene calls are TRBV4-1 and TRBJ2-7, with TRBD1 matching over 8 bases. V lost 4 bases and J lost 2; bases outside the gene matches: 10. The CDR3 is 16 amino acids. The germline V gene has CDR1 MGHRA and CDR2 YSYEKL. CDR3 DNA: TGCGCCAGCAGCCCCACCGGGACAGGCGGGACCTACGAGCAGTACTTC. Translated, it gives CASSPTGTGGTYEQYF.

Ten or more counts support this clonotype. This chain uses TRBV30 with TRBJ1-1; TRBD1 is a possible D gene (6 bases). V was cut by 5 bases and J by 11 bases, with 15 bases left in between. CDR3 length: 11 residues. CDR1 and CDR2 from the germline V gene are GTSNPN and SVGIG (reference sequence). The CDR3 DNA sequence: TGTGCCTGGCTGGGGGCGGCGGACGCTTTCTTT. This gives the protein CAWLGAADAFF.

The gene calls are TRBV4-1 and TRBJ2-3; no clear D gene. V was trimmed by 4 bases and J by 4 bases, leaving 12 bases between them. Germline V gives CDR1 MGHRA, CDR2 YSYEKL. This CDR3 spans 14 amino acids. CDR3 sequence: CASSPVPYADTQYF. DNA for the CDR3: TGCGCCAGCAGCCCCGTCCCCTACGCAGATACGCAGTATTTT.

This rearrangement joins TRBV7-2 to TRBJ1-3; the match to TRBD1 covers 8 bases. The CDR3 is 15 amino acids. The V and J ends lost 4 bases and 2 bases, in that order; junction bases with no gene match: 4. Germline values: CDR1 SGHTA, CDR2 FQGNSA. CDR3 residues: CASSSQGAPGNTIYF. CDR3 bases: TGTGCCAGCAGCTCTCAGGGGGCCCCTGGAAACACCATATATTTT.

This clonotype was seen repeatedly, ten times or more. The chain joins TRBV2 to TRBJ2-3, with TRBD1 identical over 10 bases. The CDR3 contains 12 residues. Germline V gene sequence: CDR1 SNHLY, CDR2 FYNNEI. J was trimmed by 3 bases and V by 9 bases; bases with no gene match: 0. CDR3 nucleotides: TGTGCCAGGGACAGGGGGACAGATACGCAGTATTTT. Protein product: CARDRGTDTQYF.

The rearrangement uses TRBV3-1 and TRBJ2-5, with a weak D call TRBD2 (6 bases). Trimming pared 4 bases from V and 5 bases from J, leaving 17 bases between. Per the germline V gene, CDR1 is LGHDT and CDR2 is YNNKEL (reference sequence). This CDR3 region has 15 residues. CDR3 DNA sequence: TGTGCCAGCAGCCGGGAGGCGAGGGTAGGCGAGACCCAGTACTTC. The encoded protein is CASSREARVGETQYF.

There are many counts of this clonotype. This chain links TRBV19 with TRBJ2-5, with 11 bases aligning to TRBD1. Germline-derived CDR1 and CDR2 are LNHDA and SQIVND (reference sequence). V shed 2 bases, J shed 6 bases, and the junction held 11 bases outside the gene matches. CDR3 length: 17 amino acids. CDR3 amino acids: CASSITGTGGNLKTQYF. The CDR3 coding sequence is TGTGCCAGTAGTATAACGGGGACAGGGGGGAATTTGAAGACCCAGTACTTC.

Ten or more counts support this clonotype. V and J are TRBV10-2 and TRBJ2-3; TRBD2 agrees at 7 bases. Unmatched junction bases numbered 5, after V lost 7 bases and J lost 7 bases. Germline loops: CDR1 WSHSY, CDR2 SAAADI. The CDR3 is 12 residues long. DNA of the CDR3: TGCGCCAGCAAAGCTAGCGGATATACGCAGTATTTT. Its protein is CASKASGYTQYF.

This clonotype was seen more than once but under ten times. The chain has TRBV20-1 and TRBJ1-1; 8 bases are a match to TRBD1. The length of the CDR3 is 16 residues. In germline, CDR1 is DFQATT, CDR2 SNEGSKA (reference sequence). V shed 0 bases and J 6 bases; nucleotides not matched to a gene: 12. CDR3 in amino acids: CSARDRLQGARPEAFF. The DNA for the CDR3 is TGCAGTGCTAGAGATCGGCTCCAGGGGGCGCGTCCTGAAGCTTTCTTT.

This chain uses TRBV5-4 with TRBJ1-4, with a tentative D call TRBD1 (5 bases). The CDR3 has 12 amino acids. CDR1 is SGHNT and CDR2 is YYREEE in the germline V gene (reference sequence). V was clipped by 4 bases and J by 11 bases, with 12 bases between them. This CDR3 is CASSVASGKLFF. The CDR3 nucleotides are TGTGCCAGCAGCGTGGCGTCAGGGAAACTGTTTTTT.

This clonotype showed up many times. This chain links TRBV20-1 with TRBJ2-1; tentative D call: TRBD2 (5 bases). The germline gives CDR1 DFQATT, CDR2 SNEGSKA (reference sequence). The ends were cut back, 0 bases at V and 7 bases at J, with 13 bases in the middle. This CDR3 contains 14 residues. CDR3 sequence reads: CSARDPGEFNEQFF. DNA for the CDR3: TGCAGTGCTAGAGATCCCGGGGAGTTTAATGAGCAGTTCTTC.

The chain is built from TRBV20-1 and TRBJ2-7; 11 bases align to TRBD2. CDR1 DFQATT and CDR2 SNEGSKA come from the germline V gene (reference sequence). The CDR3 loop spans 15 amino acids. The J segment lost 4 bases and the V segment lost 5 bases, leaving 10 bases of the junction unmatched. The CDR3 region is CSALPLAGERYEQYF. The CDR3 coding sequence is TGCAGTGCTCTCCCACTAGCGGGGGAGCGGTACGAGCAGTACTTC.

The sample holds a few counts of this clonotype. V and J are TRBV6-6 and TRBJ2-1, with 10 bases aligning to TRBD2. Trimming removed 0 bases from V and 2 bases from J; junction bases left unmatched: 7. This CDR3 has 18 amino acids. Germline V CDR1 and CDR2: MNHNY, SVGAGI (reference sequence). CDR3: CASSYSAVAGGPYNEQFF. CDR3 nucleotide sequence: TGTGCCAGCAGTTACTCCGCGGTAGCGGGGGGTCCCTACAATGAGCAGTTCTTC.

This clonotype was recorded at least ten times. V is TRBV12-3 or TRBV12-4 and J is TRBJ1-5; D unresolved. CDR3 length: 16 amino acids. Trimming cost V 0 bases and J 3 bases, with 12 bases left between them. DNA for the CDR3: TGTGCCAGCAGTTTAGCCTTGCCGGGATTCAATCAGCCCCAGCATTTT. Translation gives CASSLALPGFNQPQHF.

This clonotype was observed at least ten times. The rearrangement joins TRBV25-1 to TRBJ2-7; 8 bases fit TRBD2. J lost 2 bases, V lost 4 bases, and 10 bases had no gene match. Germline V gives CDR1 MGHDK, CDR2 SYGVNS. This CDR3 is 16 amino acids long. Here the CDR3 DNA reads TGTGCCAGCAGTGTCCCCGGGGGGGGAGGGGCCTACGAGCAGTACTTC. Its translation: CASSVPGGGGAYEQYF.

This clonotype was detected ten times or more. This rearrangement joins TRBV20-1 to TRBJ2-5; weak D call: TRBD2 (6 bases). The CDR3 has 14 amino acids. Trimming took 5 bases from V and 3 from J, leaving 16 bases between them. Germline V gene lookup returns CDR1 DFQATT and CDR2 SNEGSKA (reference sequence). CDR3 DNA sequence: TGCAGTGCTCCCCCTAGCGCCAAGGAAGAGACCCAGTACTTC. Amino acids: CSAPPSAKEETQYF.

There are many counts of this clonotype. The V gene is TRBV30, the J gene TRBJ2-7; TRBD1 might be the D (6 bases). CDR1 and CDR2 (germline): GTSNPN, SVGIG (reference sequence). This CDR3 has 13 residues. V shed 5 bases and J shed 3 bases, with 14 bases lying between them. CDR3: CAWVRLGGYEQYF. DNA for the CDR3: TGTGCCTGGGTACGCCTAGGGGGCTACGAGCAGTACTTC.